These T cell receptor beta chains were read from a single sample in a study of T cell responses to AZD1222 COVID-19 vaccine. Sequenced by immunoSEQ multiplex PCR; TCRdb stores in-frame clones only, minus some. The data show 93,000 or so clones, 80% to 90% seen once. The sample was peripheral blood, taken on day 0 of AZD1222 vaccination. All receptors come from an adult in good health. The CDR3 runs from the conserved cysteine through the conserved F or W. D genes are given only for firm matches. Size is stated for part of the rows, as once, few or many counts, or as a class when the clone is expanded.

>TRBJ1-5|TRBV6-5|NA|NA
CASSYSSGRGNQPQHF
TGTGCCAGCAGTTACTCGAGCGGGAGGGGCAATCAGCCCCAGCATTTT
>TRBJ2-1|TRBV2|NA|TRBD2
CASNLAEKQFF
TGTGCCAGCAATCTAGCGGAGAAGCAGTTCTTC
>TRBJ1-5|TRBV13|NA|NA
CASSLGGQAQHF
TGTGCCAGCAGCTTAGGCGGGCAAGCCCAGCATTTT
>TRBJ1-1|TRBV3-1/TRBV3-2|NA|NA
CASSHLHYDGNTEAFF
TGTGCCAGCAGCCATCTCCACTACGACGGGAACACTGAAGCTTTCTTT
>TRBJ1-1|TRBV3-1/TRBV3-2|once|NA
CASSQVGFGGTQAFF
TGTGCCAGCAGCCAAGTGGGTTTTGGGGGAACCCAAGCTTTCTTT
>TRBJ2-7|TRBV19|NA|TRBD1
CASSIAVGQFSYEQYF
TGTGCCAGTAGTATCGCCGTGGGACAGTTCTCCTACGAGCAGTACTTC
>TRBJ1-5|TRBV29-1|NA|TRBD1
CSVGNQGEPQHF
TGCAGCGTTGGAAACCAGGGGGAGCCCCAGCATTTT
>TRBJ1-1|TRBV7-2|NA|NA
CASSLALARYTEAFF
TGTGCCAGCAGCTTAGCCTTGGCGAGGTACACTGAAGCTTTCTTT
>TRBJ2-5|TRBV6-5|NA|NA
CASSYGTGPETQYF
TGTGCCAGCAGTTACGGTACAGGGCCCGAGACCCAGTACTTC
>TRBJ2-7|TRBV21-1|few|NA
CASYTHVGAVEQYF
TGTGCCAGCTATACCCACGTGGGGGCCGTCGAGCAGTACTTC
>TRBJ2-7|TRBV19|NA|NA
CASSIHGREIYEQYF
TGTGCCAGTAGTATACATGGACGGGAAATTTACGAGCAGTACTTC
>TRBJ1-6|TRBV19|NA|NA
CASSMTGLSSPLHF
TGTGCCAGTAGTATGACAGGTCTATCTTCACCCCTCCACTTT
>TRBJ2-2|TRBV30|NA|NA
CAWSPTWGGELFF
TGTGCCTGGAGTCCGACATGGGGTGGGGAGCTGTTTTTT
>TRBJ1-5|TRBV6-5|NA|NA
CASSYTISSNQPQHF
TGTGCCAGCAGTTACACAATAAGTAGCAATCAGCCCCAGCATTTT
>TRBJ1-1|TRBV7-9|NA|TRBD1
CASSSGTVNTEAFF
TGTGCCAGCAGTTCCGGGACAGTGAACACTGAAGCTTTCTTT
>TRBJ2-7|TRBV7-2|NA|NA
CASSLGSGYEQYF
TGTGCCAGCAGCTTAGGTAGCGGCTACGAGCAGTACTTC
>TRBJ1-3|TRBV2|NA|NA
CASSEQGSHSGNTIYF
TGTGCCAGCAGCGAACAGGGTTCACACTCTGGAAACACCATATATTTT
>TRBJ1-5|TRBV24-1|NA|NA
CATSDDGNQPQHF
TGTGCCACCAGTGACGATGGCAATCAGCCCCAGCATTTT
>TRBJ1-2|TRBV7-9|NA|TRBD1
CASSPTGVYGYTF
TGTGCCAGCAGCCCGACAGGGGTCTATGGCTACACCTTC
>TRBJ2-7|TRBV5-1|NA|NA
CASSSDSPEQYF
TGCGCCAGCAGCTCGGACAGCCCCGAGCAGTACTTC
>TRBJ2-2|TRBV2|NA|TRBD1
CASRGTGGTGELFF
TGTGCCAGCAGGGGGACAGGGGGGACCGGGGAGCTGTTTTTT
>TRBJ2-7|TRBV7-9|NA|NA
CASRSGPTSEQYF
TGTGCCAGCAGATCCGGCCCCACGAGCGAGCAGTACTTC
>TRBJ1-1|TRBV10-3|NA|NA
CAITAGDRTEAFF
TGTGCCATCACCGCAGGGGATCGGACTGAAGCTTTCTTT
>TRBJ1-6|TRBV6-1|NA|TRBD1
CASSEMGQGYSPLHF
TGTGCCAGCAGTGAAATGGGACAGGGTTATTCACCCCTCCACTTT
>TRBJ2-1|TRBV14|NA|NA
CASSLIQGLRDRNEQFF
TGTGCCAGCAGCCTAATACAGGGCCTGCGTGATAGAAATGAGCAGTTCTTC
>TRBJ1-1|TRBV28|NA|NA
CADVSWGGRDTEAFF
TGTGCAGACGTGTCCTGGGGGGGTAGGGACACTGAAGCTTTCTTT
>TRBJ1-3|TRBV18|NA|NA
CASSPGDTGNTIYF
TGTGCCAGCTCACCCGGGGACACTGGAAACACCATATATTTT
>TRBJ2-7|TRBV7-2|NA|TRBD2
CASSRSGGDEQYF
TGTGCCAGCAGCCGTAGCGGGGGTGACGAGCAGTACTTC
>TRBJ2-7|TRBV3-1/TRBV3-2|NA|TRBD2
CASSQDRASGKTYEQYF
TGTGCCAGCAGCCAAGATAGAGCTAGCGGGAAGACCTACGAGCAGTACTTC
>TRBJ2-7|TRBV19|once|NA
CASTTPGGGGEQYF
TGTGCCAGTACCACCCCTGGGGGGGGCGGCGAGCAGTACTTC
>TRBJ1-4|TRBV24-1|NA|NA
CATSDQGRANEKLFF
TGTGCCACCAGTGATCAGGGTAGGGCTAATGAAAAACTGTTTTTT
>TRBJ2-1|TRBV5-4|NA|NA
CASSLDASNEQFF
TGTGCCAGCAGCTTGGACGCATCAAATGAGCAGTTCTTC
>TRBJ2-7|TRBV9|NA|NA
CASSVDSYSSYEQYF
TGTGCCAGCAGCGTCGACAGCTATAGCTCCTACGAGCAGTACTTC
>TRBJ1-5|TRBV6-5|once|NA
CASGQGPRSQPQHF
TGTGCCAGCGGCCAGGGCCCCCGGAGTCAGCCCCAGCATTTT
>TRBJ2-2|TRBV28|NA|NA
CATPVPGADGELFF
TGTGCCACCCCGGTCCCAGGGGCGGACGGGGAGCTGTTTTTT
>TRBJ2-3|TRBV3-1/TRBV3-2|NA|NA
CASSGADTQYF
TGTGCCAGCAGCGGGGCTGATACGCAGTATTTT
>TRBJ2-1|TRBV10-1|NA|NA
CASSEWRDGSNEQFF
TGCGCCAGCAGTGAGTGGCGGGACGGATCCAATGAGCAGTTCTTC
>TRBJ1-5|TRBV24-1|NA|TRBD1
CATSDPGQGAGQPQHF
TGTGCCACCAGTGATCCCGGACAGGGGGCGGGTCAGCCCCAGCATTTT
>TRBJ1-5|TRBV27|few|NA
CASSWGYSNQPQHF
TGTGCCAGCAGTTGGGGGTATAGCAATCAGCCCCAGCATTTT
>TRBJ1-4|TRBV4-2|NA|NA
CASSRVWPGSGATNEKLFF
TGTGCCAGCAGCCGGGTTTGGCCGGGGAGTGGGGCAACTAATGAAAAACTGTTTTTT
>TRBJ2-7|TRBV6-1|NA|TRBD2
CASSDGGETYEQYF
TGTGCCAGCAGTGATGGGGGGGAAACCTACGAGCAGTACTTC
>TRBJ2-3|TRBV24-1|NA|NA
CATSEAPLDTQYF
TGTGCCACCAGTGAGGCCCCGTTAGATACGCAGTATTTT
>TRBJ2-2|TRBV4-3|few|NA
CASSQEGLNTGELFF
TGCGCCAGCAGCCAAGAGGGCCTTAACACCGGGGAGCTGTTTTTT
>TRBJ1-2|TRBV7-2|NA|TRBD1
CASSTRQGGEGNTF
TGTGCCAGCAGCACGAGACAGGGCGGTGAGGGAAACACCTTC
>TRBJ1-1|TRBV19|NA|NA
CASSIFTEAFF
TGTGCCAGTAGTATCTTCACTGAAGCTTTCTTT
>TRBJ2-5|TRBV5-8|few|NA
CASSLEGSYQETQYF
TGTGCCAGCAGCTTGGAGGGCAGCTACCAAGAGACCCAGTACTTC
>TRBJ2-5|TRBV10-3|few|NA
CAISGGKETQYF
TGTGCCATCAGTGGAGGGAAAGAGACCCAGTACTTC
>TRBJ2-1|TRBV7-9|NA|NA
CASSLLGWTESYNEQFF
TGTGCCAGCAGCTTATTGGGATGGACGGAGTCCTACAATGAGCAGTTCTTC
>TRBJ1-1|TRBV10-3|many|TRBD1
CAISWGQGNTEAFF
TGTGCCATCAGCTGGGGACAGGGGAACACTGAAGCTTTCTTT
>TRBJ2-3|TRBV6-5|NA|NA
CASSYSAVSTDTQYF
TGTGCCAGCAGTTACTCAGCGGTTAGCACAGATACGCAGTATTTT
>TRBJ1-5|TRBV18|NA|NA
CASSPGTGNQPQHF
TGTGCCAGCTCACCCGGGACCGGGAATCAGCCCCAGCATTTT
>TRBJ2-3|TRBV5-6|NA|TRBD2
CASSRPGGTQYF
TGTGCCAGCAGCAGACCGGGGGGTACGCAGTATTTT
>TRBJ2-1|TRBV5-1|NA|NA
CASSRFGGSGGSYNEQFF
TGCGCCAGCAGCCGCTTCGGAGGGAGCGGAGGGTCCTACAATGAGCAGTTCTTC
>TRBJ2-5|TRBV3-1/TRBV3-2|NA|TRBD2
CASGGLGEETQYF
TGTGCCAGCGGGGGACTAGGGGAGGAGACCCAGTACTTC